This T cell receptor beta chain was identified in a study of radiotherapy plus CTLA-4 blockade in lung cancer. This clone was observed once. The protocol was immunoSEQ multiplex PCR, while the TCRdb copy is restricted to in-frame clones and leaves out a portion. The sample contains roughly 90,000 clones, more than 70% of which appear only once. The CDR3 runs 10 residues. Looked up from germline, CDR1 is DFQATT and CDR2 is SNEGSKA (reference sequence). Trimming shortened V by 3 bases and J by 8 bases, and 7 bases separated the two germline ends. This clonotype originated in a human donor with non-small cell lung cancer that progressed on radiotherapy plus ipilimumab. The sequences come from peripheral blood, collected from a patient treated with radiotherapy plus ipilimumab. The chain combines TRBV20-1 with TRBJ1-1, with D unresolved. In nucleotides, the CDR3 is TGCAGTGCTAGCTCAGCCGAAGCTTTCTTT. Translation: CSASSAEAFF.